This paragraph covers one T cell receptor beta chain sequence. Antigen specificity is unknown. The data were taken from a study of T-cell memory formation after mild COVID-19. Whole-study findings and limits: Pre-infection memory already had some responding clones, implying cross-reactive memory joined.

V was clipped by 6 bases and J by 6 bases, with 15 bases between them. The CDR3 is 14 residues long. TCRdb itself ran the 5' RACE reads through MiXCR, one entry per CDR3 protein. The sample includes 470,000 or so distinct CDR3 sequences, over 15% of them seen just once. The receptor was derived from an adult woman who had mild COVID-19 (a few samples of this study predate the infection). Cell type and time point are not known. The V gene is TRBV12-3 or TRBV12-4, the J gene TRBJ2-1; the D gene is possibly TRBD2 (6 bases). The sequenced material came from PBMCs or a T cell subset sorted from them (not recorded which). As DNA, the CDR3 is TGTGCCAGCAGCCTGGGACTCCAACCCAATGAGCAGTTCTTC. It codes for CASSLGLQPNEQFF.